Included here is one T cell receptor (beta chain) sequence, with context. CDR1 and CDR2 (germline): SGHRS, YFSETQ. There are 13 residues in the CDR3. Trimming took 0 bases from V and 1 from J, leaving 4 bases between them. The data originate from a study of cytomegalovirus exposure and HLA in healthy donors. Measured with immunoSEQ multiplex PCR; TCRdb has only the in-frame clones, and not every one. The sample consists of approximately 81,000 clones, 85% to 95% of them appearing once. The TCR comes from a young man in good health and CMV-seronegative. The sequencing sample was made of PBMCs. The genes are TRBV5-1 and TRBJ1-1; D is uncertain. The CDR3 nucleotides read TGCGCCAGCAGCTTGGCCGGGAACACTGAAGCTTTCTTT. Protein product: CASSLAGNTEAFF. Supplemented by reference TRBV5-1 and TRBJ1-1, the full variable domain reads KAGVTQTPRYLIKTRGQQVTLSCSPISGHRSVSWYQQTPGQGLQFLFEYFSETQRNKGNFPGRFSGRQFSNSRSEMNVSTLELGDSALYLCASSLAGNTEAFFGQGTRLTVV.